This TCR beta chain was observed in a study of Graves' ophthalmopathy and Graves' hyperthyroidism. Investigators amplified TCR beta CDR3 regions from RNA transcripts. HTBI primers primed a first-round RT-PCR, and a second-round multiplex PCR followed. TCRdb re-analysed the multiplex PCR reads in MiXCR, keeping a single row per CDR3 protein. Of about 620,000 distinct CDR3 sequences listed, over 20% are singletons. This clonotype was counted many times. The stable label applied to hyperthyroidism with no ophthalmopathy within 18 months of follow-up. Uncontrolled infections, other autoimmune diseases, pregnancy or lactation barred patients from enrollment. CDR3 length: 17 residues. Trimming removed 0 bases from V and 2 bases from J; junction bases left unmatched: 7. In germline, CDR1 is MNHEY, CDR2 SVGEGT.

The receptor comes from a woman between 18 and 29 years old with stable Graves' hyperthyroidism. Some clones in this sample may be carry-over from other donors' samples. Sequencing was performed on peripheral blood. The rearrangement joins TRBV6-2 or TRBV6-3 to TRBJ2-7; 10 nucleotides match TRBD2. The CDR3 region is CASSYSPGLARTYEQYF. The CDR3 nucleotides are TGTGCCAGCAGTTACTCACCGGGACTAGCGCGGACCTACGAGCAGTACTTC.